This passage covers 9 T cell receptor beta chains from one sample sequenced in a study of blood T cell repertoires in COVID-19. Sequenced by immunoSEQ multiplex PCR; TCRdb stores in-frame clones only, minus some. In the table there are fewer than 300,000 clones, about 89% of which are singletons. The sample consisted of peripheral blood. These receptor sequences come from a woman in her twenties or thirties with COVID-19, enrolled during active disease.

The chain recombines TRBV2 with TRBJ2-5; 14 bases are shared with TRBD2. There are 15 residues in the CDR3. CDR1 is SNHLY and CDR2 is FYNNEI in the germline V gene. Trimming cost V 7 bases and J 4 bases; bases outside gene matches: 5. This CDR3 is CASTRLAGGGETQYF. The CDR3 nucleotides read TGTGCCAGCACCCGACTAGCGGGAGGGGGAGAGACCCAGTACTTC.

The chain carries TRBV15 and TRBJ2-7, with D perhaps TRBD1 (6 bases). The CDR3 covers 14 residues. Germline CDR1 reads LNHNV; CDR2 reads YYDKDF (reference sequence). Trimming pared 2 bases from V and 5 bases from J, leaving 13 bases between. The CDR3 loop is CATSRTGQGHEQYF. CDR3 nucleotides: TGTGCCACCAGCAGAACGGGACAAGGCCACGAGCAGTACTTC.

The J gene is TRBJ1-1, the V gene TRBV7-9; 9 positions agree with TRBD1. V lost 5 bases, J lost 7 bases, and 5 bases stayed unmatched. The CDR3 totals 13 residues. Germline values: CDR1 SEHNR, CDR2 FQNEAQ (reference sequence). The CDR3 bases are TGTGCCAGCAGCGTTAGACAGGGGGATGAAGCTTTCTTT. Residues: CASSVRQGDEAFF. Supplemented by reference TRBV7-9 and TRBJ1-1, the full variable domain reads DTGVSQNPRHKITKRGQNVTFRCDPISEHNRLYWYRQTLGQGPEFLTYFQNEAQLEKSRLLSDRFSAERPKGSFSTLEIQRTEQGDSAMYLCASSVRQGDEAFFGQGTRLTVV.

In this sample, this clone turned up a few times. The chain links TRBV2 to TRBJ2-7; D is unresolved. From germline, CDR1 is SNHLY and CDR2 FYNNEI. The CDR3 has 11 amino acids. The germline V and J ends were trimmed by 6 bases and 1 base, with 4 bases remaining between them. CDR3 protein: CASSGSYEQYF. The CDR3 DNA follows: TGTGCCAGCAGCGGTTCCTACGAGCAGTACTTC.

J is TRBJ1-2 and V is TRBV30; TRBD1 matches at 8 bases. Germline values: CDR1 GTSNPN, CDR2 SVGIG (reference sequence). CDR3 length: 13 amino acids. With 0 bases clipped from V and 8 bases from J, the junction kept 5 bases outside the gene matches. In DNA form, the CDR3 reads TGTGCCTGGAGTGTAGGACAGGGTCACGGCTACACCTTC. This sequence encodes CAWSVGQGHGYTF.

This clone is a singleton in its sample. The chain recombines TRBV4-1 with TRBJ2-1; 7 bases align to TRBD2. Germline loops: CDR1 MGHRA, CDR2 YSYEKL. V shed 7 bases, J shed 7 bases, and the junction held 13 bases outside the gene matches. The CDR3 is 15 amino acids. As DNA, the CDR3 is TGCGCCAGCAAAGAGCGGGAAACAGATTGGAATGAGCAGTTCTTC. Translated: CASKERETDWNEQFF.

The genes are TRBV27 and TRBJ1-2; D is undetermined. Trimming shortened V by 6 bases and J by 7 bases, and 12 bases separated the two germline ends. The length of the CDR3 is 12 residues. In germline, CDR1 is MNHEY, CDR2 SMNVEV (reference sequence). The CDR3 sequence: CASRSGVAGYTF. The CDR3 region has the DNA TGTGCCAGCAGGTCCGGGGTTGCTGGCTACACCTTC.

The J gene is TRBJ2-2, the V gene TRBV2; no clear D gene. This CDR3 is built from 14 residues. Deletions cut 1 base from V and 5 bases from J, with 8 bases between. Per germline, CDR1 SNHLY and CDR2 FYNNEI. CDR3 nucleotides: TGTGCCAGCAGTGAAGTTGTGGAGACCGGGGAGCTGTTTTTT. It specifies CASSEVVETGELFF.

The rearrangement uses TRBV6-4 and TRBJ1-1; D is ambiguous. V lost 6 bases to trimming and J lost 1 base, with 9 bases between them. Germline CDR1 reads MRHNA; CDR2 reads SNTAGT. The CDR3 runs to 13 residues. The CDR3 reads CASRGGGNTEAFF. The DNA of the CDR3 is TGTGCCAGCAGAGGCGGAGGGAACACTGAAGCTTTCTTT.